The 30 T cell receptor beta chains in this list originate from one sample, sequenced in a study of T cell responses to AZD1222 COVID-19 vaccine. The protocol was immunoSEQ multiplex PCR, while the TCRdb copy is restricted to in-frame clones and leaves out a portion. The table lists more than 100,000 clones, around 87% of them singletons, with less than 4.5% in the top ten. Source: peripheral blood, taken on day 0 of AZD1222 vaccination. The origin of the receptors is an adult in good health.

CDR3 sequence (DNA): TGTGCCAGCAGTTACACTCTGGGACAGGGAACCTACGAGCAGTACTTC. Protein product: CASSYTLGQGTYEQYF. The chain is built from TRBV6-5 and TRBJ2-7; 9 bases align to TRBD1. Germline assignment: CDR1 MNHEY and CDR2 SVGAGI. The CDR3 has 16 amino acids. V trimming: 2 bases; J trimming: 2 bases; junction bases outside the gene matches: 7.

This sequence joins TRBV10-3 and TRBJ2-3; 7 positions agree with TRBD2. Germline V gene sequence: CDR1 ENHRY, CDR2 SYGVKD. The CDR3 covers 13 residues. V shed 10 bases and J 3 bases; nucleotides not matched to a gene: 7. The CDR3 sequence is CARAAGVTDTQYF. The CDR3 bases are TGTGCCAGAGCGGCGGGGGTTACAGATACGCAGTATTTT.

This chain links TRBV6-5 with TRBJ2-2; D gene unclear. V shed 0 bases and J shed 5 bases, with 10 bases lying between them. Germline assignment: CDR1 MNHEY and CDR2 SVGAGI. This CDR3 contains 15 residues. The chain's CDR3 is CASSYSSGVTGELFF. The CDR3 DNA follows: TGTGCCAGCAGTTACTCGAGTGGAGTTACCGGGGAGCTGTTTTTT.

Only a few counts were recorded for this clone. The V gene is TRBV6-5, the J gene TRBJ1-5, with 7 bases matching TRBD1. Germline assignment: CDR1 MNHEY and CDR2 SVGAGI. This CDR3 is 14 amino acids long. The V gene end was trimmed by 6 bases and the J gene end by 3 bases; junction bases not matched to a gene: 5. CDR3 amino acids: CASRAGTVNQPQHF. As DNA, the CDR3 is TGTGCCAGCAGGGCTGGGACAGTCAATCAGCCCCAGCATTTT.

The chain joins TRBV28 to TRBJ2-5; possible D gene TRBD1, 6 bases. From germline, CDR1 is MDHEN and CDR2 SYDVKM. The CDR3 is 16 residues long. V was clipped by 6 bases and J by 5 bases, with 22 bases between them. The DNA of the CDR3 is TGTGCCAGCAGCTCCCCCCGGGGACCCCAGGGGGAGACCCAGTACTTC. Encoded protein: CASSSPRGPQGETQYF.

This chain links TRBV5-6 with TRBJ2-7; TRBD1 matches at 7 bases. V was pared by 4 bases and J by 3 bases, with 7 bases of the junction left unmatched. Germline V gene lookup returns CDR1 SGHDT and CDR2 YYEEEE. This CDR3 has 14 residues. The DNA of the CDR3 is TGTGCCAGCAGCCCCAAAGGGGGCCGCTACGAGCAGTACTTC. Residues: CASSPKGGRYEQYF.

The chain uses TRBV2 and TRBJ1-1; D not certain. This CDR3 contains 12 residues. Trimming removed 5 bases at V and 0 bases at J, with 4 bases between. The germline gives CDR1 SNHLY, CDR2 FYNNEI. CDR3 sequence (DNA): TGTGCCAGCAGTCAAGTGAACACTGAAGCTTTCTTT. Translated, it gives CASSQVNTEAFF. Complete variable domain (other parts from reference TRBV2 and TRBJ1-1): EPEVTQTPSHQVTQMGQEVILRCVPISNHLYFYWYRQILGQKVEFLVSFYNNEISEKSEIFDDQFSVERPDGSNFTLKIRSTKLEDSAMYFCASSQVNTEAFFGQGTRLTVV.

V usage is TRBV6-6 and J usage is TRBJ1-2; 9 bases are shared with TRBD1. The CDR3 is 14 residues long. Trimming at V came to 2 bases and at J to 10 bases, leaving 8 bases not matched to a gene. The germline gives CDR1 MNHNY, CDR2 SVGAGI (reference sequence). The CDR3 reads CASSYQGTGMTYTF. CDR3 bases: TGTGCCAGCAGTTACCAAGGGACAGGGATGACCTACACCTTC.

The chain recombines TRBV5-1 with TRBJ2-7; D call uncertain. There are 13 residues in the CDR3. Germline CDR1 and CDR2: SGHRS and YFSETQ. V was pared by 4 bases and J by 3 bases, with 11 bases between. This chain's CDR3 is CASSTRLGYEQYF. CDR3 nucleotides: TGCGCCAGCAGCACACGGTTGGGCTACGAGCAGTACTTC.

The CDR3 bases are TGTGCCAGCAGAAAAGTAGCGGGGGGGCAGGATACGCAGTATTTT. This codes for CASRKVAGGQDTQYF. The chain links TRBV6-4 to TRBJ2-3; 11 bases agree with TRBD2. Germline CDR1 reads MRHNA; CDR2 reads SNTAGT. The CDR3 extends over 15 amino acids. The V gene end was trimmed by 6 bases and the J gene end by 6 bases; junction bases not matched to a gene: 8.

The chain recombines TRBV6-5 with TRBJ2-5; D might be TRBD1 or TRBD2, each matching 5 bases. The germline gives CDR1 MNHEY, CDR2 SVGAGI. The CDR3 totals 13 residues. Deletions cut 2 bases from V and 3 bases from J, with 7 bases between. The CDR3 DNA reads as TGTGCCAGCAGTTACCAGGGAGAAGAGACCCAGTACTTC. Its translation: CASSYQGEETQYF.

This rearrangement joins TRBV27 to TRBJ1-5, with D possibly being TRBD1 (5 bases). CDR3 size: 13 residues. Trimming stripped 4 bases from V and 6 bases from J, with 10 bases between. Germline assignment: CDR1 MNHEY and CDR2 SMNVEV (reference sequence). The CDR3 is CASSWTHRQPQHF. The CDR3 nucleotides read TGTGCCAGCAGTTGGACACACCGTCAGCCCCAGCATTTT.

This chain links TRBV3-1 (or the pseudogene TRBV3-2) with TRBJ2-1, with 11 nucleotides matching TRBD2. In germline, CDR1 is LGHDT, CDR2 YNNKEL (reference sequence). Trimming cost V 2 bases and J 6 bases; bases outside gene matches: 6. The CDR3 covers 16 residues. The CDR3 DNA is TGTGCCAGCAGCCAAAGTAGCGGGGGGGCAACCAATGAGCAGTTCTTC. Encoded protein: CASSQSSGGATNEQFF.

The rearrangement uses TRBV6-2 or TRBV6-3 and TRBJ2-7; TRBD1 or TRBD2 may be the D gene (6 bases each). Trimming took 3 bases from V and 2 from J, leaving 11 bases between them. CDR1 MNHEY and CDR2 SVGEGT come from the germline V gene. The CDR3 runs to 14 residues. The CDR3 bases are TGTGCCAGCAGTTATGAGGGGGAGGCCTACGAGCAGTACTTC. Amino acid sequence: CASSYEGEAYEQYF.

This chain connects TRBV5-1 to TRBJ2-1, with 9 bases that match TRBD1. Germline lookup yields CDR1 SGHRS and CDR2 YFSETQ. The CDR3 contains 14 residues. Trimming took 2 bases from V and 7 from J; bases not matched to a gene: 4. DNA of the CDR3: TGCGCCAGCAGCTTAAGACAGGGGGATAATGAGCAGTTCTTC. Protein sequence: CASSLRQGDNEQFF.

V gene TRBV19 combines with J gene TRBJ1-1; D gene unclear. This CDR3 has 16 amino acids. V lost 0 bases and J 1 base, leaving 12 bases between the germline ends. Germline V lookup: CDR1 LNHDA, CDR2 SQIVND (reference sequence). As DNA, the CDR3 is TGTGCCAGTAGTATAGATGTATGGGCCAAGAACACTGAAGCTTTCTTT. Encoded protein: CASSIDVWAKNTEAFF.

The chain couples TRBV3-1 (or the pseudogene TRBV3-2) to TRBJ2-7, with D perhaps being TRBD1 or TRBD2 (6 bases each). Germline CDR1 and CDR2: LGHDT and YNNKEL (reference sequence). Trimming stripped 4 bases from V and 4 bases from J, with 23 bases between. The CDR3 covers 17 residues. The CDR3 here is CASSLGGQGWKGYEQYF. CDR3 DNA: TGTGCCAGCAGCCTTGGGGGGCAGGGCTGGAAAGGGTACGAGCAGTACTTC.

The rearrangement links TRBV12-3 or TRBV12-4 to TRBJ1-2; D remains ambiguous. The CDR3 contains 12 residues. Trimming removed 5 bases at V and 5 bases at J, with 9 bases between. The CDR3 is CASSPSGYGYTF. CDR3 nucleotides: TGTGCCAGCAGTCCTTCCGGGTATGGCTACACCTTC.

This clone was found a few times. The chain is built from TRBV10-3 and TRBJ2-7, with TRBD1 as a possible D gene (5 bases). V was shortened by 6 bases and J by 12 bases, with 15 bases between the two germline ends. This CDR3 spans 11 amino acids. In germline, CDR1 is ENHRY, CDR2 SYGVKD. CDR3 nucleotide sequence: TGTGCCATCAGAGACTTGGGGCGCCGGTACTTC. Its translation is CAIRDLGRRYF.

The V and J genes are TRBV18 and TRBJ2-5; D unresolved. Germline V gene data show CDR1 as KGHSH and CDR2 as LQKENI. V lost 2 bases, J lost 2 bases, and 6 bases lay in between. CDR3 size: 13 residues. Written as DNA, the CDR3 is TGTGCCAGCTCACCAGGGCTACAAGAGACCCAGTACTTC. Amino acid sequence: CASSPGLQETQYF.

The genes are TRBV5-4 and TRBJ2-7; TRBD1 matches at 9 bases. Germline V gene sequence: CDR1 SGHNT, CDR2 YYREEE (reference sequence). The CDR3 contains 14 residues. Trimming at V came to 4 bases and at J to 3 bases, leaving 5 bases not matched to a gene. CDR3 sequence (DNA): TGTGCCAGCAGCAAGACAGGGGGAGGCTACGAGCAGTACTTC. It encodes CASSKTGGGYEQYF.

This rearrangement joins TRBV3-1 (or the pseudogene TRBV3-2) to TRBJ2-5, with 9 bases aligning to TRBD2. V trimming: 4 bases; J trimming: 4 bases; junction bases outside the gene matches: 7. The CDR3 consists of 15 residues. Germline CDR1 and CDR2: LGHDT and YNNKEL (reference sequence). CDR3 sequence: CASSRAGGHAETQYF. The CDR3 DNA reads as TGTGCCAGCAGCCGCGCGGGGGGGCATGCAGAGACCCAGTACTTC.

The V gene is TRBV19, the J gene TRBJ1-5; no definite D call. CDR1 and CDR2 from the germline V gene are LNHDA and SQIVND (reference sequence). The CDR3 runs 15 residues. V lost 7 bases to trimming and J lost 4 bases, with 17 bases between them. The CDR3 spells CASNLDRAGNQPQHF. CDR3 DNA sequence: TGTGCCAGTAATTTGGATAGGGCGGGAAATCAGCCCCAGCATTTT.

The sample holds one count of this clone. The chain is built from TRBV20-1 and TRBJ1-2, with D tentatively TRBD1 (5 bases). The germline gives CDR1 DFQATT, CDR2 SNEGSKA (reference sequence). V was pared by 3 bases and J by 7 bases, with 24 bases between. This CDR3 is 16 amino acids long. CDR3 in DNA: TGCAGTGCTAGTACCATTCCTGGGGGGGAAAGGGGTGGCTACACCTTC. Its translation is CSASTIPGGERGGYTF.

V gene TRBV6-2 or TRBV6-3 combines with J gene TRBJ1-1, with TRBD1 as a possible D gene (5 bases). V was trimmed by 3 bases and J by 5 bases, leaving 13 bases between them. The CDR3 is made up of 14 amino acids. Germline CDR1 MNHEY, CDR2 SVGEGT. The CDR3, as DNA: TGTGCCAGCAGTTATCCCCAGGGTCGGACTGAAGCTTTCTTT. This translates into CASSYPQGRTEAFF.

This chain joins TRBV10-2 and TRBJ1-2, with D hard to call. The CDR3 totals 13 residues. From germline, CDR1 is WSHSY and CDR2 SAAADI. The V gene lost 8 bases and the J gene lost 3 bases, with 13 bases spanning the gap. CDR3 bases: TGCGCCAGCCAGATCGGAATAGACTATGGCTACACCTTC. This gives the protein CASQIGIDYGYTF.

The chain links TRBV5-1 to TRBJ2-1; 9 bases fit TRBD1. Germline lookup yields CDR1 SGHRS and CDR2 YFSETQ. The length of the CDR3 is 16 residues. V lost 3 bases and J lost 0; bases outside the gene matches: 4. CDR3 in DNA: TGCGCCAGCAGCTGGGGACAGGGATTCTCCTACAATGAGCAGTTCTTC. This translates into CASSWGQGFSYNEQFF. The full variable domain, rest sourced from reference TRBV5-1 and TRBJ2-1, is KAGVTQTPRYLIKTRGQQVTLSCSPISGHRSVSWYQQTPGQGLQFLFEYFSETQRNKGNFPGRFSGRQFSNSRSEMNVSTLELGDSALYLCASSWGQGFSYNEQFFGPGTRLTVL.

This chain links TRBV9 with TRBJ2-3; D is ambiguous. The CDR3 has 13 residues. V was clipped by 2 bases and J by 10 bases, with 14 bases between them. From germline, CDR1 is SGDLS and CDR2 YYNGEE. CDR3 coding DNA: TGTGCCAGCAGCGTGGGTCCCCTAACGGCGCAGTATTTT. Protein sequence: CASSVGPLTAQYF.

The chain has TRBV20-1 and TRBJ1-1, with D hard to call. Germline CDR1 is DFQATT and CDR2 is SNEGSKA (reference sequence). This CDR3 region has 11 residues. V shed 0 bases and J shed 7 bases, with 6 bases lying between them. The CDR3 bases are TGCAGTGCTAGAGATCTCTTTGAAGCTTTCTTT. This gives the protein CSARDLFEAFF.

This clone was counted a few times. The chain has TRBV19 and TRBJ1-5, with 8 bases lining up with TRBD1. Germline CDR1 LNHDA, CDR2 SQIVND (reference sequence). V gave up 7 bases and J gave up 5 bases; unmatched junction bases: 1. The CDR3 is made up of 12 amino acids. The CDR3 spells CASNRGDQPQHF. The CDR3 DNA reads as TGTGCCAGTAACAGGGGGGATCAGCCCCAGCATTTT.